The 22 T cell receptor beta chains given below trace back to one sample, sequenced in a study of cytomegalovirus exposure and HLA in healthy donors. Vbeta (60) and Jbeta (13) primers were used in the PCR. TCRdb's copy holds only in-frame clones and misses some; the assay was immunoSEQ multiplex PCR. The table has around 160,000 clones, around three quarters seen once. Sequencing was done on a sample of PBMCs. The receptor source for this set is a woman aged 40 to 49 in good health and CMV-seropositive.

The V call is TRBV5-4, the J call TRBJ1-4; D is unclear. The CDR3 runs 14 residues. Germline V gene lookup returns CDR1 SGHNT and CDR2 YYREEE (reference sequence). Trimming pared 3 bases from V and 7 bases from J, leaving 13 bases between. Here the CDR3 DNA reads TGTGCCAGCAGCTCGGGTCCCGCCGGTGAAAAACTGTTTTTT. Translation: CASSSGPAGEKLFF.

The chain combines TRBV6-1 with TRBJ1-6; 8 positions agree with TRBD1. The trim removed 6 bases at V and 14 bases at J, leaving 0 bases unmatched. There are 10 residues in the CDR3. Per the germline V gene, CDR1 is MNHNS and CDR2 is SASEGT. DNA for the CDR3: TGTGCCAGCAGGGACAGGGCCCTCCACTTT. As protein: CASRDRALHF.

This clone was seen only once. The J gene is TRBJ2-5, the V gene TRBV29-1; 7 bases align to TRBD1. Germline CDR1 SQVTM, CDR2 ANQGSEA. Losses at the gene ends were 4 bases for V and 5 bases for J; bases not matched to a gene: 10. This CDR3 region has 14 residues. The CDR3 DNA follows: TGCAGCGTTGGCGGGCAGACAGGGCCCGAGACCCAGTACTTC. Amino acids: CSVGGQTGPETQYF.

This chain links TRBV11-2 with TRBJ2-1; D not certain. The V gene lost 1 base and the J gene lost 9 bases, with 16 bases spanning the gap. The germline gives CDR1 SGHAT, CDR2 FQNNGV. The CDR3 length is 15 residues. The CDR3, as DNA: TGTGCCAGCAGCTTAGTCGCGGCCCCCCCTTTTGAGCAGTTCTTC. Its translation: CASSLVAAPPFEQFF.

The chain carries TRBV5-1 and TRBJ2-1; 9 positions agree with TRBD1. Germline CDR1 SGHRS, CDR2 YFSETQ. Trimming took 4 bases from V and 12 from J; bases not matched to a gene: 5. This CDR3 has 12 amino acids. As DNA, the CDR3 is TGCGCCAGCAGCCCCGACAGGGGGTCGCAGTTCTTC. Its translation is CASSPDRGSQFF.

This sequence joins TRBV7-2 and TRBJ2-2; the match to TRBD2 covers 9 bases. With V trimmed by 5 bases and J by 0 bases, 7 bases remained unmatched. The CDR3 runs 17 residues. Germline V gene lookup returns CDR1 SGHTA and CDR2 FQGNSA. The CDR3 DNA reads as TGTGCCAGCAGCCCCCATCCTAGCGGGGCGAACACCGGGGAGCTGTTTTTT. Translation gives CASSPHPSGANTGELFF.

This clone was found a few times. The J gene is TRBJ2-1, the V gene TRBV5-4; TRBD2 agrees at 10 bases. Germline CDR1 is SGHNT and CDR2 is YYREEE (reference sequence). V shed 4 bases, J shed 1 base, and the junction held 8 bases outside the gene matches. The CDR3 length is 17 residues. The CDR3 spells CASSGRTSGLSYNEQFF. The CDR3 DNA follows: TGTGCCAGCAGCGGACGGACTAGCGGTCTTTCCTACAATGAGCAGTTCTTC.

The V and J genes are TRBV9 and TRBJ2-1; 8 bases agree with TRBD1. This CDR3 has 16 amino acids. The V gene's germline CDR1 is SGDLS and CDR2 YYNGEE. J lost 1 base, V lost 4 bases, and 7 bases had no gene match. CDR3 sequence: CASSTRTGNSYNEQFF. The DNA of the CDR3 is TGTGCCAGCAGCACCCGGACAGGGAATTCCTACAATGAGCAGTTCTTC.

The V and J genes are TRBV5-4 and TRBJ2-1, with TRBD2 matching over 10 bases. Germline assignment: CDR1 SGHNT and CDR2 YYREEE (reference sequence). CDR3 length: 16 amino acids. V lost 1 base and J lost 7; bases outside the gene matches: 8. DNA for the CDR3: TGTGCCAGCAGCTTGACGAGCGGGGGGGCTGGGAATGAGCAGTTCTTC. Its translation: CASSLTSGGAGNEQFF.

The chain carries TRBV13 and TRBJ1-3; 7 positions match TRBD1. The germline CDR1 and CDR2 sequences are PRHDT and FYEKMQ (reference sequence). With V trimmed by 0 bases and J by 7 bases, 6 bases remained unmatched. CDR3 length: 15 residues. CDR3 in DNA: TGTGCCAGCAGCTTAGGTGGAGGGGGCTGGAACACCATATATTTT. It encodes CASSLGGGGWNTIYF.

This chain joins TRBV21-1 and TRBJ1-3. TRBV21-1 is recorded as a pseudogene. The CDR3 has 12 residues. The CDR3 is CASWHPGDTIYF. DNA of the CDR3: TGTGCCAGCTGGCATCCGGGGGACACCATATATTTT.

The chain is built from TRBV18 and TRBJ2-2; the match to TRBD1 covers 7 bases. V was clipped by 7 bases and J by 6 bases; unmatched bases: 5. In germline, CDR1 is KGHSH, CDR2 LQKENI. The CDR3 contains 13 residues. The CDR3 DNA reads TGTGCCAGCTGCGAGGGGGCCCCCGGGGAGCTGTTTTTT. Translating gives CASCEGAPGELFF.

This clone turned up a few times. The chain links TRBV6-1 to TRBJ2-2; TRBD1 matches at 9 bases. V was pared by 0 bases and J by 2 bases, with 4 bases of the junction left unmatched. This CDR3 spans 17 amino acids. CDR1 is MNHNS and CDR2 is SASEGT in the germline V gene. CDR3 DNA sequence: TGTGCCAGCAGTGAAGCGCCGGGACAGGGTAACACCGGGGAGCTGTTTTTT. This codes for CASSEAPGQGNTGELFF.

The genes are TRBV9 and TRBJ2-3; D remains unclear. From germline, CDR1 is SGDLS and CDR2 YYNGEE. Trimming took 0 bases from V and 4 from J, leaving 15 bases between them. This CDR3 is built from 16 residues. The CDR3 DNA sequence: TGTGCCAGCAGCGTAGTGGGTGGCGGAGTAGCAGATACGCAGTATTTT. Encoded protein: CASSVVGGGVADTQYF.

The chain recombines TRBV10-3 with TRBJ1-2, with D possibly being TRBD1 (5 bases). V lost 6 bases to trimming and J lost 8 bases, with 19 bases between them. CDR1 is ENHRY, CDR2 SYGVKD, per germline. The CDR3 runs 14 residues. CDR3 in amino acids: CAISTQVRASGYTF. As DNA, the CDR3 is TGTGCCATCAGCACACAGGTTAGGGCTTCCGGCTACACCTTC.

The CDR3 spells CASSAYSGGTDTQYF. In DNA, the CDR3 is TGTGCCAGCAGTGCATATAGCGGGGGGACCGATACGCAGTATTTT. The gene calls are TRBV2 and TRBJ2-3; 10 positions agree with TRBD2. The germline CDR1 and CDR2 sequences are SNHLY and FYNNEI. The CDR3 has 15 amino acids. Unmatched junction bases numbered 7, after V lost 4 bases and J lost 6 bases.

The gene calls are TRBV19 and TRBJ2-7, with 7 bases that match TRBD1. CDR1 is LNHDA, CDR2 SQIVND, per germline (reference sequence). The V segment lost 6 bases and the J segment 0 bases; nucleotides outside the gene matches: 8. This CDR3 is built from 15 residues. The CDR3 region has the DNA TGTGCCAGTAGACTTCAACAGGGGAGCTCCTACGAGCAGTACTTC. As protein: CASRLQQGSSYEQYF.

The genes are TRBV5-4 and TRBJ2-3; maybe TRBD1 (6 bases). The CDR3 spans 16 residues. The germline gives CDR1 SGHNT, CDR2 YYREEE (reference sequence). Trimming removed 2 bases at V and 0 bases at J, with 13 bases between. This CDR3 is CASSLAGQSSTDTQYF. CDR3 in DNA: TGTGCCAGCAGCTTAGCCGGACAGAGTAGCACAGATACGCAGTATTTT.

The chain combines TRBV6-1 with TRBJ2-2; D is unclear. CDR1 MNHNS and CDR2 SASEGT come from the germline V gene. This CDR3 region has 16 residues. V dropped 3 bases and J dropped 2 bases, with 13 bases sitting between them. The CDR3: CASSDQAGTNTGELFF. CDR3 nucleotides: TGTGCCAGCAGTGATCAAGCAGGAACCAACACCGGGGAGCTGTTTTTT.

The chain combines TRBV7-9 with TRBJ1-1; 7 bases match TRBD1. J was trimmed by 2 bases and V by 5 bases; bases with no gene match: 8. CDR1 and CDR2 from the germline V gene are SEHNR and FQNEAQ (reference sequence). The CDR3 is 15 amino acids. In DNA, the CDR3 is TGTGCCAGCAGCCCAAGGGACAGAATCAACACTGAAGCTTTCTTT. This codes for CASSPRDRINTEAFF. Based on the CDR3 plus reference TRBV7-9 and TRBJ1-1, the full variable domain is DTGVSQNPRHKITKRGQNVTFRCDPISEHNRLYWYRQTLGQGPEFLTYFQNEAQLEKSRLLSDRFSAERPKGSFSTLEIQRTEQGDSAMYLCASSPRDRINTEAFFGQGTRLTVV.

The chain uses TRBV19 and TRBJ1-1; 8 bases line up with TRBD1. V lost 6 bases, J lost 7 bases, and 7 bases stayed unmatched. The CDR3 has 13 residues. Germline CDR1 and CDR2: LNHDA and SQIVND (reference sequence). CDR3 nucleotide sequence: TGTGCCAGTAGAAACACCGGGACAGGTGAAGCTTTCTTT. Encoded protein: CASRNTGTGEAFF.

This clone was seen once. The DNA of the CDR3 is TGTGCCAGCAGCCAAGCTTTCTATGGCTACACCTTC. It specifies CASSQAFYGYTF. The rearrangement joins TRBV14 to TRBJ1-2, with no clear D. The CDR3 runs 12 residues. Between the trimmed V and J ends, which lost 1 base and 4 bases, there was a span of 4 bases. Germline CDR1 is SGHDN and CDR2 is FVKESK.